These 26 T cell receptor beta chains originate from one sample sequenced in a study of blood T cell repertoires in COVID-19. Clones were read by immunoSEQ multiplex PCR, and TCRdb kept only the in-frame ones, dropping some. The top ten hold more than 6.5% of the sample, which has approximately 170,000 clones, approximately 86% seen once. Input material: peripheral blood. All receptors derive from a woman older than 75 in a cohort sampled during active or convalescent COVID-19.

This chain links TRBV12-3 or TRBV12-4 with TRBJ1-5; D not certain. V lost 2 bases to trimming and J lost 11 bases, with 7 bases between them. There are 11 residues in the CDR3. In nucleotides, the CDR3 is TGTGCCAGCAGTTTAATGGAGGCCCAGCATTTT. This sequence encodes CASSLMEAQHF.

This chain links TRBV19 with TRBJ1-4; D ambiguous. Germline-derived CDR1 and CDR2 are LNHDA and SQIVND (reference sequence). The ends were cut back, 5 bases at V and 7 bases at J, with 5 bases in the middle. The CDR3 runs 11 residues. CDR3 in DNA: TGTGCCAGTAGTGTTAGTGAAAAACTGTTTTTT. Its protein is CASSVSEKLFF.

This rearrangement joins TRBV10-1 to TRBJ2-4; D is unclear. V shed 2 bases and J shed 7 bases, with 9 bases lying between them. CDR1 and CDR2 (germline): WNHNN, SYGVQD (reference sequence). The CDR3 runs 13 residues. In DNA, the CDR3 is TGCGCCAGCAGTGAGGCAGCTAGGAACATTCAGTACTTC. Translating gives CASSEAARNIQYF.

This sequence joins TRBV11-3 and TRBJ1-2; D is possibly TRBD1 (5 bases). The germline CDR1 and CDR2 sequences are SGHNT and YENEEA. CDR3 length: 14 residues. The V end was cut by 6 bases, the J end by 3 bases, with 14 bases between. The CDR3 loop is CASSPQAGDYGYTF. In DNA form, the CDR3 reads TGTGCCAGCAGTCCCCAGGCGGGGGACTATGGCTACACCTTC.

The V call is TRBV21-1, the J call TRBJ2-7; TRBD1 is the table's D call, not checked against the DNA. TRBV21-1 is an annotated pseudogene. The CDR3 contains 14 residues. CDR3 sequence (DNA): TGTGCCACCGCCCCAGGGAAGGTCGGGTACGAGCAGTACGTC. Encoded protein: CATAPGKVGYEQYV.

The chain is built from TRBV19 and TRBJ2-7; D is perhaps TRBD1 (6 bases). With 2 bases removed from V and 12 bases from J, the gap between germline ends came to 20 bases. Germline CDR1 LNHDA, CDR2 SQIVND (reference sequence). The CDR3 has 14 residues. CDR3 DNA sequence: TGTGCCAGTAGTATAAACGAACAGGGACCCGGGTTGTACTTC. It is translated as CASSINEQGPGLYF.

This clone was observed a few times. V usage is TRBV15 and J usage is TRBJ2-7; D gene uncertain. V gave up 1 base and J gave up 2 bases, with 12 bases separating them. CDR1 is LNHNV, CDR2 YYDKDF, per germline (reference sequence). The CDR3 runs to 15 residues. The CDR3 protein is CATSRGLEPPYEQYF. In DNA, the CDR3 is TGTGCCACCAGCAGAGGCTTGGAGCCCCCCTACGAGCAGTACTTC.

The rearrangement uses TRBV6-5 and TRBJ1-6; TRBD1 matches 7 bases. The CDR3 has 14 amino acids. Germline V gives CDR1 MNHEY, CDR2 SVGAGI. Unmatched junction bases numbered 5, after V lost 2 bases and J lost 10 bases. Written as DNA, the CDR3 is TGTGCCAGCAGTTACGTTCAGGGGGAATCACCCCTCCACTTT. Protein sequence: CASSYVQGESPLHF.

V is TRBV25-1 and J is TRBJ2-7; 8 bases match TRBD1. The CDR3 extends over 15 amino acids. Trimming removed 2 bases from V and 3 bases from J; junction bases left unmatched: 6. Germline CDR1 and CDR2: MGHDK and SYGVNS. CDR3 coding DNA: TGTGCCAGCAGTGAACTCCGGACAGGGAGCTACGAGCAGTACTTC. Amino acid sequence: CASSELRTGSYEQYF.

The DNA of the CDR3 is TGCGCCAGCAGCCGCGGAAGTCGGAACACTGAAGCTTTCTTT. Translation: CASSRGSRNTEAFF. The V gene is TRBV5-1, the J gene TRBJ1-1, with unresolved D. The V end lost 4 bases, the J end lost 1 base, and 11 bases lay between the germline ends. Germline V gene data show CDR1 as SGHRS and CDR2 as YFSETQ. This CDR3 is 14 amino acids long.

CDR3 bases: TGTGCCAGCAGCGAACCGGACAGGGGAGGCGGCTACACCTTC. This encodes CASSEPDRGGGYTF. This chain connects TRBV3-1 (or the pseudogene TRBV3-2) to TRBJ1-2; TRBD1 matches 9 bases. CDR1 is LGHDT, CDR2 YNNKEL, per germline (reference sequence). There are 14 residues in the CDR3. Unmatched junction bases numbered 9, after V lost 5 bases and J lost 8 bases.

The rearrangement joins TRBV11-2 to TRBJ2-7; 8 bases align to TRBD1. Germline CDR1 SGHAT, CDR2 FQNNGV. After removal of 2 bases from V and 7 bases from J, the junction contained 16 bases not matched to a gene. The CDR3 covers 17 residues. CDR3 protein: CASSLNAGGTYSGEQYV. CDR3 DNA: TGTGCCAGCAGCTTAAATGCAGGGGGCACTTATTCGGGTGAGCAGTACGTC.

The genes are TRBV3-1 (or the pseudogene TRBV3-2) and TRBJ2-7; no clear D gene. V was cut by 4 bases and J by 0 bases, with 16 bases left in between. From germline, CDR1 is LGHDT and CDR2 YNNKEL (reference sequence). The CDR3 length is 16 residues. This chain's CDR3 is CASSPSEVDSSYEQYF. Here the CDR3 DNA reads TGTGCCAGCAGCCCGTCCGAGGTAGATAGCTCCTACGAGCAGTACTTC.

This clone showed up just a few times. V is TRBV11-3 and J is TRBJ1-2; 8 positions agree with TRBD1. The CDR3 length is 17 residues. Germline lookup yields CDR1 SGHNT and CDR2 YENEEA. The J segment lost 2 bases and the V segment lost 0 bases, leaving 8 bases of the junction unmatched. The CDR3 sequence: CASSLDLGTGQNYGYTF. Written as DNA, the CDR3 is TGTGCCAGCAGCTTAGATCTGGGGACAGGACAAAACTATGGCTACACCTTC.

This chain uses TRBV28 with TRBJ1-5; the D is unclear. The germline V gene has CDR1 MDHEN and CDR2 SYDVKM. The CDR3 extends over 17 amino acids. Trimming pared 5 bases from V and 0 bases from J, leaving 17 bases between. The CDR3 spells CASSLGGRVYSNQPQHF. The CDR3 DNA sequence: TGTGCCAGCAGTCTCGGCGGCAGAGTTTATAGCAATCAGCCCCAGCATTTT. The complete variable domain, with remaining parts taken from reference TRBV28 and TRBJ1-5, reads DVKVTQSSRYLVKRTGEKVFLECVQDMDHENMFWYRQDPGLGLRLIYFSYDVKMKEKGDIPEGYSVSREKKERFSLILESASTNQTSMYLCASSLGGRVYSNQPQHFGDGTRLSIL.

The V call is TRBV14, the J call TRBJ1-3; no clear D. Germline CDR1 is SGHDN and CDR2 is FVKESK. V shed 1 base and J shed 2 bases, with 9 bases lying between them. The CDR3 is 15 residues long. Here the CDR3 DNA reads TGTGCCAGCAGCCAAGTGGGAGCAACTGGAAACACCATATATTTT. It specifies CASSQVGATGNTIYF. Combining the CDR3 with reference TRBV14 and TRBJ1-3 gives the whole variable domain EAGVTQFPSHSVIEKGQTVTLRCDPISGHDNLYWYRRVMGKEIKFLLHFVKESKQDESGMPNNRFLAERTGGTYSTLKVQPAELEDSGVYFCASSQVGATGNTIYFGEGSWLTVV.

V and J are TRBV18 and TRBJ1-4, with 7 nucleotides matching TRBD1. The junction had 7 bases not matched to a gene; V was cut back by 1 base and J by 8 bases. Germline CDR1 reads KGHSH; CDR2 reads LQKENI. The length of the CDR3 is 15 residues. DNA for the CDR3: TGTGCCAGCTCACCACAAAACAGGGGCGGGGAAAAACTGTTTTTT. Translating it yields CASSPQNRGGEKLFF.

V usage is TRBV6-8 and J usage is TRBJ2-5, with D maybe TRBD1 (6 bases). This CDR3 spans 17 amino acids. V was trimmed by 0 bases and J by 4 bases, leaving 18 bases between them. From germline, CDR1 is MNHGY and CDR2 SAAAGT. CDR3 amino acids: CASSYSRQAFDRETQYF. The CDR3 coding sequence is TGTGCCAGCAGTTACTCGAGACAGGCGTTTGACCGAGAGACCCAGTACTTC.

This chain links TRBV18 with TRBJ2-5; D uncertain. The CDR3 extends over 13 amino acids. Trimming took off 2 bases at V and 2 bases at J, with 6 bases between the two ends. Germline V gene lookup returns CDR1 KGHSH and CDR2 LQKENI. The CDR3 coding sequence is TGTGCCAGCTCACCAATCAAACAAGAGACCCAGTACTTC. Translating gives CASSPIKQETQYF.

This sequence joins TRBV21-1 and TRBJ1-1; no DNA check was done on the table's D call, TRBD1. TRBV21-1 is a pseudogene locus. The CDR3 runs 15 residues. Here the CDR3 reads CASSKVRGPGTEAFF. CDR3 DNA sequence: TGTGCCAGCAGCAAAGTCAGGGGGCCTGGCACTGAAGCTTTCTTT.

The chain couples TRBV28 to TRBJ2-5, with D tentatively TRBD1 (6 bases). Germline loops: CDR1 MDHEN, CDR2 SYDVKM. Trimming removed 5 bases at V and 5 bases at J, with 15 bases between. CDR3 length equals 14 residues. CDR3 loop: CASSIGQSTETQYF. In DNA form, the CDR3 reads TGTGCCAGCAGTATAGGACAGTCGACGGAGACCCAGTACTTC. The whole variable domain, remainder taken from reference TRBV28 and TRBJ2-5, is DVKVTQSSRYLVKRTGEKVFLECVQDMDHENMFWYRQDPGLGLRLIYFSYDVKMKEKGDIPEGYSVSREKKERFSLILESASTNQTSMYLCASSIGQSTETQYFGPGTRLLVL.

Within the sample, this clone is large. The chain's CDR3 is CASSGDSNSNQPQHF. CDR3 DNA: TGTGCCAGCAGTGGCGACAGTAATAGCAATCAGCCCCAGCATTTT. This rearrangement joins TRBV6-6 to TRBJ1-5; tentative D call: TRBD1 (5 bases). V gave up 5 bases and J gave up 0 bases, with 11 bases separating them. The CDR3 is 15 amino acids. Germline V gives CDR1 MNHNY, CDR2 SVGAGI (reference sequence).

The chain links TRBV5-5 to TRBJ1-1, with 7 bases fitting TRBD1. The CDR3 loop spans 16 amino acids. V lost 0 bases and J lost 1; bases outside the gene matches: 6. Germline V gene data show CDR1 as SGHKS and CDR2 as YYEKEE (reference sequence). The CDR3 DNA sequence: TGTGCCAGCAGCTTGGACGTGACAGGGCCGAACACTGAAGCTTTCTTT. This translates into CASSLDVTGPNTEAFF.

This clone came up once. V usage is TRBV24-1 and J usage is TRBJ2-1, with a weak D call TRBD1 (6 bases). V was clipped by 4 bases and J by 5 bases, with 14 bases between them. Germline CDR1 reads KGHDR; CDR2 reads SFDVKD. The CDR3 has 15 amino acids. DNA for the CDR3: TGTGCCACCAGTGACACGCAGGGGCTCCACAATGAGCAGTTCTTC. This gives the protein CATSDTQGLHNEQFF.

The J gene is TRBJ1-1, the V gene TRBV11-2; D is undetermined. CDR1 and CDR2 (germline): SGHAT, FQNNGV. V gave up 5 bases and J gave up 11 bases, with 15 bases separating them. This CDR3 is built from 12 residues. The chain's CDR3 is CASSPGGPSAFF. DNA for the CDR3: TGTGCCAGCAGCCCCGGAGGTCCTTCGGCTTTCTTT.

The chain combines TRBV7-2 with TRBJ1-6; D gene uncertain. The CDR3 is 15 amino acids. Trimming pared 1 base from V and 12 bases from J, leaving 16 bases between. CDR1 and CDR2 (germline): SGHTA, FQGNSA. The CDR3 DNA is TGTGCCAGCAGCTTAGAGAGACAAGGCCCCAGACCCCTCCACTTT. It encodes CASSLERQGPRPLHF.